Listed below are T cell receptor beta chains from one sample, sequenced in a study of regulatory T cells in long-lasting Graves disease. MiXCR, run by TCRdb on the multiplex PCR reads, gives a single entry per CDR3 protein. The sample holds hundreds of thousands of distinct CDR3 sequences, around 21% seen once. Sequencing used peripheral blood mononuclear cells (PBMCs), obtained when the disease was refractory, from a patient treated with antithyroid drugs. These receptors all come from a female donor with Graves disease. CDR3s include the opening cysteine and the closing phenylalanine or tryptophan. D genes are given only for firm matches. Rows may omit the clone size; those that give it use once, few, many or a size class.

- | TRBJ1-4 | - | TRBV18 | TGTGCCAGCTCACCTCTAGCAACTAATGAAAAACTGTTTTTT | CASSPLATNEKLFF
- | TRBJ2-7 | - | TRBV9 | TGTGCCAGCAGCGTAGATGCGGGGACCTCCTACGAGCAGTACTTC | CASSVDAGTSYEQYF
TRBD2 | TRBJ2-7 | - | TRBV19 | TGTGCCAGTAGCCCGTGGGCTAGCGGGAGAGGATACGAGCAGTACTTC | CASSPWASGRGYEQYF
- | TRBJ2-4 | many | TRBV3-1 | TGTGCCAGCAGCCAAGCTGGAGCCAAAAACATTCAGTACTTC | CASSQAGAKNIQYF
- | TRBJ2-2 | - | TRBV14 | TGTGCCAGCAGCCTTCGGACAGCGAACACCGGGGAGCTGTTTTTT | CASSLRTANTGELFF
- | TRBJ2-5 | many | TRBV5-6 | TGTGCCAGCAGCATCTCTGCCGGGACGGACAAAGAGACCCAGTACTTC | CASSISAGTDKETQYF
TRBD1 | TRBJ1-5 | many | TRBV30 | TGTGCCTGGAGCTCTACCGGGACAGCTAGCAATCAGCCCCAGCATTTT | CAWSSTGTASNQPQHF
TRBD1 | TRBJ1-6 | few | TRBV20-1 | TGCAGTGCTAGAGCCGGGACAGATCATAATTCACCCCTCCACTTT | CSARAGTDHNSPLHF
TRBD2 | TRBJ2-7 | few | TRBV20-1 | TGCAGTGGGATGAACGAAGGACTAGCGGGGAACTACGAGCAGTACTTC | CSGMNEGLAGNYEQYF
TRBD2 | TRBJ2-7 | - | TRBV9 | TGTGCCAGCAGCGGGCCGGGACTAGGGGCCCACGAGCAGTACTTC | CASSGPGLGAHEQYF
TRBD1 | TRBJ2-7 | - | TRBV19 | TGTGCCAGTAACAATCCCGGGACAGGCTTCTACGAGCAGTACTTC | CASNNPGTGFYEQYF
- | TRBJ1-4 | - | TRBV7-9 | TGTGCCAGCAGCTTAGATGGGGGTCGGGAAAAACTGTTTTTT | CASSLDGGREKLFF
TRBD1 | TRBJ1-2 | many | TRBV6-1 | TGTGCCAGCACCACAGGGGACAGACTACGACTGGGCTACACCTTC | CASTTGDRLRLGYTF
TRBD2 | TRBJ2-3 | - | TRBV5-1 | TGCGCCAGCAGGCCGACTAGCGGGAGCACAGATACGCAGTATTTT | CASRPTSGSTDTQYF
- | TRBJ2-7 | many | TRBV7-8 | TGTGCCAGCAGCTTAGGGCGAGAAGAGGACGAGCAGTACTTC | CASSLGREEDEQYF
TRBD1 | TRBJ2-2 | once | TRBV6-1 | TGTGCCAGCACCAAAACCCCGGGACAGGGGGCCTCCGGGGAGCCGTTTTTT | CASTKTPGQGASGEPFF
- | TRBJ2-7 | few | TRBV7-2 | TGTGCCAGCAGCCCCGGTGCGGGGCACTACGAGCAGTACTTC | CASSPGAGHYEQYF
TRBD1 | TRBJ1-4 | - | TRBV4-1 | TGCGCCAGCAGAGGGAGACAGGGACGAGAAAAACTGTTTTTT | CASRGRQGREKLFF
- | TRBJ1-2 | - | TRBV7-2 | TGTGCCAGCAGCCCATTCAACAATAACTATGGCTACACCTTC | CASSPFNNNYGYTF
- | TRBJ1-1 | few | TRBV7-9 | TGTGCCAGCAGCTTCACATTGGGGGATGAAGCTTTCTTT | CASSFTLGDEAFF
- | TRBJ2-3 | - | TRBV11-2 | TGTGCCAGCAGCTTAGTTCAACTCGAAAACACAGATACGCAGTATTTT | CASSLVQLENTDTQYF
TRBD2 | TRBJ2-5 | many | TRBV29-1 | TGCAGCGTCAGGACTAGCGGGAGTTCTCAAGAGACCCAGTACTTC | CSVRTSGSSQETQYF
- | TRBJ2-1 | - | TRBV19 | TGTGCCAGTAGTATCTTATCTACCACAGACGAGCAGTTCTTC | CASSILSTTDEQFF
- | TRBJ1-4 | - | TRBV19 | TGTGCCAGTAGTATAAGGCCTGCAACTAATGAAAAACTGTTTTTT | CASSIRPATNEKLFF
- | TRBJ2-7 | - | TRBV27 | TGTGCCAGCAGTTTATCAGGCGGGAACGAGCAGTACTTC | CASSLSGGNEQYF
- | TRBJ2-5 | few | TRBV29-1 | TGCAGCGTTGGACAGTTTGGGGAGACCCAGTACTTC | CSVGQFGETQYF
- | TRBJ2-7 | few | TRBV7-2 | TGTGCCAGCAGCTTAAGCGCCTGGGGCGGTCCGGGGGCCGAGCAGTACTTC | CASSLSAWGGPGAEQYF
- | TRBJ1-1 | many | TRBV2 | TGTGCCAGCAACGTTTTGGGGTTGAACACTGAAGCTTTCTTT | CASNVLGLNTEAFF
TRBD1 | TRBJ1-3 | - | TRBV9 | TGTGCCAGCAGCACACAGGGGCTGGATGGAAACACCATATATTTT | CASSTQGLDGNTIYF
- | TRBJ2-7 | - | TRBV29-1 | TGCAGCGTTGAAGTTCGGGACGAGCAGTACTTC | CSVEVRDEQYF
- | TRBJ1-3 | few | TRBV6-1 | TGTGCCAGCAGCTTGGGGGGAGCCCCACCGGGTTTT | CASSLGGAPPGF
- | TRBJ1-2 | many | TRBV20-1 | TGCAGTGCTAGAGATGTACAGGACTATGGCTACACCTTC | CSARDVQDYGYTF
TRBD2 | TRBJ2-2 | - | TRBV7-3 | TGTGCCAGCAGCCCAACGGGACTAGCGGTGAACACCGGGGAGCTGTTTTTT | CASSPTGLAVNTGELFF
- | TRBJ2-5 | few | TRBV6-2/TRBV6-3 | TGTGCCAGCAGTTACGTGGGGGCCCGAGAGACCCAGTACTTC | CASSYVGARETQYF
TRBD1 | TRBJ2-5 | many | TRBV20-1 | TGCAGTGCTAGAGATCCCCGGGACAGGGGAACCCAGTACTTC | CSARDPRDRGTQYF
TRBD1 | TRBJ1-2 | many | TRBV9 | TGTGCCAGCAGCGCGGACAGGGTTGGGGACTATGGCTACACCTTC | CASSADRVGDYGYTF
- | TRBJ2-6 | - | TRBV19 | TGTGCCAGCAGTACCCCGAGGACCTTCTCTGGGGCCAACGTCCTGACTTTC | CASSTPRTFSGANVLTF
TRBD1 | TRBJ2-5 | many | TRBV11-2 | TGTGCCAGCAGCGTGCGGGACAGGGGGCGAGGAGAGACCCAGTACTTC | CASSVRDRGRGETQYF
- | TRBJ2-5 | many | TRBV20-1 | TGCAGTGCTAGAAGCGGACAAGAGACCCAGTACTTC | CSARSGQETQYF
TRBD1 | TRBJ1-1 | - | TRBV6-5 | TGTGCCAGCAGTTACCAACCTAGACAGGGGCGGAACACTGAAGCTTTCTTT | CASSYQPRQGRNTEAFF